This TCR beta chain was sequenced for a study of cytomegalovirus exposure and HLA in healthy donors. In the study overall: Caucasian-associated ancestry cluster membership applied to over 80% of several hundred genotyped donors.

Primers: 60 Vbeta forward and 13 Jbeta reverse. Source study methods: Later work found around 72 million unique TCR beta chains, with 10 million to 14 million shared. Profiling relied on immunoSEQ multiplex PCR, and the TCRdb table lists in-frame clones only, not all of them. V, J and clone size are taken as reported in that table, and D and trimming were inferred from the DNA itself. The sample holds about 160,000 clones, 80% to 90% seen once. V shed 1 base and J shed 2 bases, with 4 bases lying between them. The CDR3 has 13 residues. Per the germline V gene, CDR1 is SGHDT and CDR2 is YYEEEE. The receptor's source is a woman in her twenties or thirties in good health and CMV-seropositive. What was sequenced was PBMCs. The gene calls are TRBV5-6 and TRBJ1-5; D is unclear. This CDR3 reads CASSLIGNQPQHF. CDR3 sequence (DNA): TGTGCCAGCAGCTTGATCGGCAATCAGCCCCAGCATTTT.